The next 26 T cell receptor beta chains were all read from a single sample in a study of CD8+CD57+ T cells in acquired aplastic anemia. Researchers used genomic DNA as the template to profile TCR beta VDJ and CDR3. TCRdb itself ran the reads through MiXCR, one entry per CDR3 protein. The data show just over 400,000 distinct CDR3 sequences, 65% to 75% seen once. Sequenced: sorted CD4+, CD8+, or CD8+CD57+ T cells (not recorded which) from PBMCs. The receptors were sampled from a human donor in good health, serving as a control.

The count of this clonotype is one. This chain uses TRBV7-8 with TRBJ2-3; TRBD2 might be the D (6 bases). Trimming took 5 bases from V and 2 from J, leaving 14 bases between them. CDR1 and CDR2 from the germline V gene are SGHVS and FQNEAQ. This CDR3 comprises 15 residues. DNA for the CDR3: TGTGCCAGCAGCCTCGGGGGACGGAACACAGATACGCAGTATTTT. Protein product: CASSLGGRNTDTQYF.

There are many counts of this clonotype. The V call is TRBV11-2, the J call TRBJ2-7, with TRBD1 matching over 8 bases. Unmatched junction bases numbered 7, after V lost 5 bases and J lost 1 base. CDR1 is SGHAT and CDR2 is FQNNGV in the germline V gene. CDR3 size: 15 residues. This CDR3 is CASSTYRDRSYEQYF. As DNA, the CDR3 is TGTGCCAGCAGCACCTACCGGGACAGGTCCTACGAGCAGTACTTC. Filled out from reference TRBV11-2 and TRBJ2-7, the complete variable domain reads EAGVAQSPRYKIIEKRQSVAFWCNPISGHATLYWYQQILGQGPKLLIQFQNNGVVDDSQLPKDRFSAERLKGVDSTLKIQPAKLEDSAVYLCASSTYRDRSYEQYFGPGTRLTVT.

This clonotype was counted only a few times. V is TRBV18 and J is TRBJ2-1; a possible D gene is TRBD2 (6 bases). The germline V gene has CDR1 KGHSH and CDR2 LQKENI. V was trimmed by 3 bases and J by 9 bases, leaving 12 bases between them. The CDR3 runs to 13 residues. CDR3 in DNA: TGTGCCAGCTCACCGCTCACTAGCACTGAGCAGTTCTTC. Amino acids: CASSPLTSTEQFF.

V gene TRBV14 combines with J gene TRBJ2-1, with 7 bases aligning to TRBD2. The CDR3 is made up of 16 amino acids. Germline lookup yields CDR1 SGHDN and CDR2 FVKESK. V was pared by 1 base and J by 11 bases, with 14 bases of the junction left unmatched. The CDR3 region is CASSQVRGDIETQQFF. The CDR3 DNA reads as TGTGCCAGCAGCCAAGTACGGGGGGATATCGAGACCCAGCAGTTCTTC.

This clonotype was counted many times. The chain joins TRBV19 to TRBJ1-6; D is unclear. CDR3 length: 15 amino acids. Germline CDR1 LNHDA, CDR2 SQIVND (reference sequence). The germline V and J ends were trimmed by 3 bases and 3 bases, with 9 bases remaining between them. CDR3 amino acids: CASSIAGLYNSPLHF. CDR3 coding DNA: TGTGCCAGTAGTATCGCAGGCCTCTATAATTCACCCCTCCACTTT.

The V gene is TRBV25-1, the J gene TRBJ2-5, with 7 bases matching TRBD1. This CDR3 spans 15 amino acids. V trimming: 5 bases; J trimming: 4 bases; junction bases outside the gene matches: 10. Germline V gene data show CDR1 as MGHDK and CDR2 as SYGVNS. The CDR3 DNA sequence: TGTGCCAGCAGTCAAGGGGGCAGGGATGGAGAGACCCAGTACTTC. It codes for CASSQGGRDGETQYF.

This CDR3 reads CASSPPGSSGAGTGVKLFF. The CDR3 nucleotides read TGTGCCAGCAGCCCGCCGGGATCCTCTGGGGCCGGGACAGGGGTTAAACTGTTTTTT. The chain recombines TRBV7-2 with TRBJ1-4; TRBD1 aligns across 10 bases. With 5 bases clipped from V and 11 bases from J, the junction kept 23 bases outside the gene matches. Germline V gene sequence: CDR1 SGHTA, CDR2 FQGNSA. The CDR3 has 19 residues.

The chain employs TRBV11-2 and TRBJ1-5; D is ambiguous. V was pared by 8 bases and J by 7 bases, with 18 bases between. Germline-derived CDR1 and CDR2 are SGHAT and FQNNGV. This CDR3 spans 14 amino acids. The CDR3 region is CASCRVNYDQPQHF. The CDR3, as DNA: TGTGCCAGCTGCCGAGTAAACTACGACCAGCCCCAGCATTTT.

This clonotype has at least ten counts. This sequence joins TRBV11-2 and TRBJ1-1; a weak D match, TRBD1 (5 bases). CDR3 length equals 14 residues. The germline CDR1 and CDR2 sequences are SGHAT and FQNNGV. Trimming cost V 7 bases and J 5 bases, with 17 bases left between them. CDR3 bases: TGTGCCAGCACCGTGGTCCAGGGAGGAACTGAAGCTTTCTTT. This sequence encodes CASTVVQGGTEAFF.

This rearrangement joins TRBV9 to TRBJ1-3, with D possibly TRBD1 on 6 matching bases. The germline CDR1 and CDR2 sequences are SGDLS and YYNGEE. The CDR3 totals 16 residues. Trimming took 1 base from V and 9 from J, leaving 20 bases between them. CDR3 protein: CASSVSGGGPGLTIYF. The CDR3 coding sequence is TGTGCCAGCAGCGTATCGGGGGGGGGGCCTGGCCTCACCATATATTTT.

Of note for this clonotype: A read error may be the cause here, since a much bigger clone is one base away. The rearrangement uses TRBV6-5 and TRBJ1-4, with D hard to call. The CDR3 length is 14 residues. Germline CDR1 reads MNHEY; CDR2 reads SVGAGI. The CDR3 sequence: CASTTGPTNEKLSF. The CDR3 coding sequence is TGTGCCAGCACCACTGGGCCGACAAATGAAAAACTGTCTTTT.

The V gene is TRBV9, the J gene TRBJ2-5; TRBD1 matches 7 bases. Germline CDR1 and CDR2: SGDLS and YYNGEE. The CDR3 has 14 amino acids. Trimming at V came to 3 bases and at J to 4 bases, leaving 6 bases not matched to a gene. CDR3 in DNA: TGTGCCAGCAGCGAGACAGGGTTAGTAGAGACCCAGTACTTC. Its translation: CASSETGLVETQYF.

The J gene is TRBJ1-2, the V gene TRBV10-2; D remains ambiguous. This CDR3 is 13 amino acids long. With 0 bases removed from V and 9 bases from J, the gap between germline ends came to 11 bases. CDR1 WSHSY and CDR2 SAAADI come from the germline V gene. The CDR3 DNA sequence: TGCGCCAGCAGTGAGTCGTATCGTAAGAGCTACACCTTC. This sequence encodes CASSESYRKSYTF.

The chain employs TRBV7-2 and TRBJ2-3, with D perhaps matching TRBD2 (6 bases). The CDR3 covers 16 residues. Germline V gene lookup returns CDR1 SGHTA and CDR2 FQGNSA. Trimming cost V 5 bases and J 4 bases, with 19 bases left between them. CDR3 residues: CASSLDGGGNPDTQYF. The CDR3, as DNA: TGTGCCAGCAGCCTAGATGGTGGCGGGAATCCAGATACGCAGTATTTT.

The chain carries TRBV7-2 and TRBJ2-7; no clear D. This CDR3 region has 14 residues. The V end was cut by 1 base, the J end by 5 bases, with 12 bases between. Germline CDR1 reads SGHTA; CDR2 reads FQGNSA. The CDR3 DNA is TGTGCCAGCAGCTTAGGTGGCCTCACGGACGAGCAGTACTTC. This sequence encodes CASSLGGLTDEQYF.

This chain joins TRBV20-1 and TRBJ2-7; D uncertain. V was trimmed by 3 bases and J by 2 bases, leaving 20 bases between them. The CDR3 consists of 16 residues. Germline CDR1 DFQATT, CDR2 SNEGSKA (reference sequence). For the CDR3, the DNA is TGCAGTGCTAGTCGGCTAGAGGTGTACGAAACCTACGAGCAGTACTTC. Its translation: CSASRLEVYETYEQYF.

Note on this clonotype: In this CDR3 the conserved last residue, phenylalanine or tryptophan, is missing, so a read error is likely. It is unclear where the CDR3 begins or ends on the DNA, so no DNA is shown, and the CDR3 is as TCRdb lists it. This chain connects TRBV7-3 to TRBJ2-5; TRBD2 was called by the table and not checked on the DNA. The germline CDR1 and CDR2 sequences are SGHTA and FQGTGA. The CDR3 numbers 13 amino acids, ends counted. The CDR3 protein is CASSLIKGILLTP.

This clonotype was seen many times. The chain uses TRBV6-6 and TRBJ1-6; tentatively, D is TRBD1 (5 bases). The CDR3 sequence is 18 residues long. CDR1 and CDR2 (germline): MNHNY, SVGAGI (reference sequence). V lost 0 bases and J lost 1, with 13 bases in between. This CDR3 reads CASSYSTPRGSYNSPLHF. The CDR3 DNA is TGTGCCAGCAGTTACTCGACCCCTAGGGGTTCCTATAATTCACCCCTCCACTTT.

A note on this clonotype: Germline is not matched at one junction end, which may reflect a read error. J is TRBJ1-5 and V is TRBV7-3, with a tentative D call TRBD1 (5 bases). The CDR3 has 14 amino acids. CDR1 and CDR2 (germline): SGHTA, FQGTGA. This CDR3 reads CASSFRQGRLPQRF. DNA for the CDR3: TGTGCCAGCAGCTTCCGGCAGGGCAGGCTACCCCAGCGGTTT.

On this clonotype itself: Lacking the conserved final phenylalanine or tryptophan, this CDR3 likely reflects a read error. The CDR3 region has the DNA TGTGCCACCAGTAGAGCTCAGAGGGGGCATCAGCCCCAGCATCTT. It specifies CATSRAQRGHQPQHL. The V call is TRBV2, the J call TRBJ1-5; 7 bases map to TRBD1. CDR1 and CDR2 (germline): SNHLY, FYNNEI. CDR3 size: 15 residues.

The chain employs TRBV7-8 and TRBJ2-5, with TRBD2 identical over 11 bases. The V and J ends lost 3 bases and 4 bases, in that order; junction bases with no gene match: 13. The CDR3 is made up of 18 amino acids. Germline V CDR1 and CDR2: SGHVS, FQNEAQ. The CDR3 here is CASSFRGGASGGIETQYF. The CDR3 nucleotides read TGTGCCAGCAGCTTTCGAGGGGGGGCTAGCGGGGGGATAGAGACCCAGTACTTC.

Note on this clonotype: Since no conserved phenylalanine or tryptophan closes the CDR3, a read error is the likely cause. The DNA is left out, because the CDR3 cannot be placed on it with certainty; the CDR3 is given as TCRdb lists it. CDR3: CASSFGRAAEQGH. The V and J genes are TRBV7-9 and TRBJ1-2. CDR1 and CDR2 from the germline V gene are SEHNR and FQNEAQ (reference sequence). The CDR3 length equals 13 residues, ends included.

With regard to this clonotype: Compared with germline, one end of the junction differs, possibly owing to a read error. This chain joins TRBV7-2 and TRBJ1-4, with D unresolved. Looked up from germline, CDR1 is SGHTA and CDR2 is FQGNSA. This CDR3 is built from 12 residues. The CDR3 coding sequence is TGTGCCAGCAGCTTAGTGGTGGGCGCCCTCTCTTTT. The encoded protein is CASSLVVGALSF.

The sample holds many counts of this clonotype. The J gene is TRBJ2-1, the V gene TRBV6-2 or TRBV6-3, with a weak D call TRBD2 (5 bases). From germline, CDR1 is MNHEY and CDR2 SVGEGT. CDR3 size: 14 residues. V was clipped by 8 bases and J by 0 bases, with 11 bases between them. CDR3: CASGEISSYNEQFF. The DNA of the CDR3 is TGTGCCAGCGGGGAGATCAGCTCCTACAATGAGCAGTTCTTC.

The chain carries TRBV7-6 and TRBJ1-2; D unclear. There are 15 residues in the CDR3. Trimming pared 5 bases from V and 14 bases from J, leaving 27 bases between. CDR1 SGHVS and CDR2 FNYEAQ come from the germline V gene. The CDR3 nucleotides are TGTGCCAGCAGCGTACAAGAGACCCCGAACTACGGGCCAACCTTC. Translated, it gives CASSVQETPNYGPTF.

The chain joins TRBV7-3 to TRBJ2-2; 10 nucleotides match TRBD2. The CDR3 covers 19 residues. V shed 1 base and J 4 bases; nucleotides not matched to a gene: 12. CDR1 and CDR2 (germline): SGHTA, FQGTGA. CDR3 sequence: CASSLIASGGSSSTGELFF. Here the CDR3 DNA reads TGTGCCAGCAGCTTAATTGCTAGCGGGGGATCATCGAGCACCGGGGAGCTGTTTTTT.